The 15 T cell receptor beta chains presented below share a single source sample, sequenced in a study of blood T cell repertoires in COVID-19. The table came from immunoSEQ multiplex PCR; TCRdb's copy has only in-frame clones and leaves some out. The sample includes about 64,000 clones, roughly 75% of them seen just once. The sequencing sample was made of peripheral blood. These TCRs come from a man between 60 and 70 years old with COVID-19, enrolled during active disease.

Of note for this clone: Other DNA sequences in the same sample also yield this CDR3. The genes are TRBV5-1 and TRBJ1-3; D might be TRBD1 (5 bases). Germline V gene lookup returns CDR1 SGHRS and CDR2 YFSETQ. V lost 0 bases and J lost 7, with 11 bases in between. There are 14 residues in the CDR3. The CDR3 is CASSLGQGGNTIYF. DNA for the CDR3: TGCGCCAGCAGCTTGGGGCAGGGAGGGAACACCATATATTTT.

The chain carries TRBV6-5 and TRBJ1-5; TRBD1 might be the D (5 bases). V lost 6 bases and J 7 bases, leaving 16 bases between the germline ends. Germline CDR1 reads MNHEY; CDR2 reads SVGAGI. CDR3 length equals 14 residues. CDR3 coding DNA: TGTGCCAGCAGGGCGGGACTGTCGGGGCAGCCCCAGCATTTT. Protein product: CASRAGLSGQPQHF.

The rearrangement joins TRBV7-2 to TRBJ1-1, with a weak D call TRBD1 (6 bases). V lost 5 bases and J 1 base, leaving 14 bases between the germline ends. Germline V gives CDR1 SGHTA, CDR2 FQGNSA. The CDR3 has 15 amino acids. As DNA, the CDR3 is TGTGCCAGCAGCCCCCCAGGGACAAGGAACACTGAAGCTTTCTTT. It is translated as CASSPPGTRNTEAFF.

The chain is built from TRBV28 and TRBJ1-5; TRBD1 matches at 8 bases. V lost 5 bases, J lost 1 base, and 4 bases stayed unmatched. The germline gives CDR1 MDHEN, CDR2 SYDVKM. The length of the CDR3 is 15 residues. Here the CDR3 DNA reads TGTGCCAGCAGTCAACAGGGGGTCAGCAATCAGCCCCAGCATTTT. Encoded protein: CASSQQGVSNQPQHF.

The gene calls are TRBV7-2 and TRBJ2-1, with 15 nucleotides matching TRBD2. Trimming at V came to 5 bases and at J to 8 bases, leaving 7 bases not matched to a gene. Per germline, CDR1 SGHTA and CDR2 FQGNSA. This CDR3 region has 16 residues. CDR3 sequence reads: CASSPGLAGGHHEQFF. In nucleotides, the CDR3 is TGTGCCAGCAGCCCCGGACTAGCGGGGGGGCACCATGAGCAGTTCTTC.

The sample holds one count of this clone. The chain carries TRBV13 and TRBJ2-2, with D perhaps matching TRBD2 (5 bases). Germline-derived CDR1 and CDR2 are PRHDT and FYEKMQ (reference sequence). The V gene lost 5 bases and the J gene lost 3 bases, with 19 bases spanning the gap. The CDR3 extends over 17 amino acids. CDR3 region: CASSPRVGIGDTGELFF. The DNA of the CDR3 is TGTGCCAGCAGCCCCCGGGTGGGAATCGGGGACACCGGGGAGCTGTTTTTT.

The chain recombines TRBV6-5 with TRBJ2-7; D is unresolved. Looked up from germline, CDR1 is MNHEY and CDR2 is SVGAGI. V lost 2 bases, J lost 5 bases, and 4 bases lay in between. This CDR3 comprises 11 residues. The CDR3 region is CASSYRDEQYF. The CDR3, as DNA: TGTGCCAGCAGTTACCGAGACGAGCAGTACTTC.

This clone was detected a few times. The chain links TRBV2 to TRBJ2-4, with D possibly TRBD2 on 5 matching bases. The CDR3 contains 11 residues. The V gene lost 3 bases and the J gene lost 11 bases, with 8 bases spanning the gap. Germline V CDR1 and CDR2: SNHLY, FYNNEI. The DNA for the CDR3 is TGTGCCAGCAGTGAGCTAGCCTTTCAGTACTTC. This encodes CASSELAFQYF. Full variable domain (outside the CDR3, taken from reference TRBV2 and TRBJ2-4): EPEVTQTPSHQVTQMGQEVILRCVPISNHLYFYWYRQILGQKVEFLVSFYNNEISEKSEIFDDQFSVERPDGSNFTLKIRSTKLEDSAMYFCASSELAFQYFGAGTRLSVL.

The rearrangement uses TRBV19 and TRBJ2-7; TRBD2 agrees at 9 bases. Germline trimming cut 3 bases from V and 2 bases from J; bases unmatched to any gene: 5. CDR1 is LNHDA, CDR2 SQIVND, per germline (reference sequence). This CDR3 spans 15 amino acids. DNA for the CDR3: TGTGCCAGTAGTATGATGGCGGGAGGGACCTACGAGCAGTACTTC. Encoded protein: CASSMMAGGTYEQYF.

V gene TRBV7-3 combines with J gene TRBJ2-2; the D gene is possibly TRBD2 (6 bases). Germline V CDR1 and CDR2: SGHTA, FQGTGA. The length of the CDR3 is 13 residues. The V end was cut by 2 bases, the J end by 5 bases, with 6 bases between. The CDR3 reads CASSLGGTGELFF. CDR3 DNA sequence: TGTGCCAGCAGCTTAGGAGGGACCGGGGAGCTGTTTTTT. Based on the CDR3 plus reference TRBV7-3 and TRBJ2-2, the full variable domain is GAGVSQTPSNKVTEKGKYVELRCDPISGHTALYWYRQSLGQGPEFLIYFQGTGAADDSGLPNDRFFAVRPEGSVSTLKIQRTERGDSAVYLCASSLGGTGELFFGEGSRLTVL.

The chain is built from TRBV3-1 (or the pseudogene TRBV3-2) and TRBJ2-2; 12 bases are shared with TRBD2. Germline trimming cut 3 bases from V and 4 bases from J; bases unmatched to any gene: 9. CDR1 LGHDT and CDR2 YNNKEL come from the germline V gene (reference sequence). The CDR3 length is 18 residues. The CDR3 nucleotides read TGTGCCAGCAGCCAGGGGGGCAGGGGACTAGCGGGCACCGGGGAGCTGTTTTTT. It specifies CASSQGGRGLAGTGELFF.

The chain uses TRBV15 and TRBJ1-2; D ambiguous. This CDR3 has 15 amino acids. Deletions cut 0 bases from V and 2 bases from J, with 10 bases between. Germline V CDR1 and CDR2: LNHNV, YYDKDF (reference sequence). The CDR3 DNA follows: TGTGCCACCAGCAGAGAAGCAGGATCAAACTATGGCTACACCTTC. Encoded protein: CATSREAGSNYGYTF. The full variable domain, with the rest looked up from reference TRBV15 and TRBJ1-2, is DAMVIQNPRYQVTQFGKPVTLSCSQTLNHNVMYWYQQKSSQAPKLLFHYYDKDFNNEADTPDNFQSRRPNTSFCFLDIRSPGLGDTAMYLCATSREAGSNYGYTFGSGTRLTVV.

The chain is built from TRBV5-1 and TRBJ1-2, with 8 bases fitting TRBD1. The CDR3 covers 14 residues. V was pared by 0 bases and J by 6 bases, with 4 bases of the junction left unmatched. CDR1 and CDR2 (germline): SGHRS, YFSETQ. CDR3 DNA sequence: TGCGCCAGCAGCTTGGACGGACAGGGCGATGGCTACACCTTC. It codes for CASSLDGQGDGYTF.

V usage is TRBV30 and J usage is TRBJ1-1, with D unclear. V lost 4 bases, J lost 4 bases, and 10 bases lay in between. This CDR3 is built from 12 residues. Germline V gives CDR1 GTSNPN, CDR2 SVGIG (reference sequence). In DNA, the CDR3 is TGTGCCTGGATTCGGGGAGTCACTGAAGCTTTCTTT. Amino acid sequence: CAWIRGVTEAFF. The whole variable domain, remainder taken from reference TRBV30 and TRBJ1-1, is SQTIHQWPATLVQPVGSPLSLECTVEGTSNPNLYWYRQAAGRGLQLLFYSVGIGQISSEVPQNLSASRPQDRQFILSSKKLLLSDSGFYLCAWIRGVTEAFFGQGTRLTVV.

This chain connects TRBV11-2 to TRBJ2-4; 8 nucleotides match TRBD1. The CDR3 spans 13 residues. After removal of 5 bases from V and 6 bases from J, the junction contained 3 bases not matched to a gene. The germline V gene encodes CDR1 SGHAT and CDR2 FQNNGV. The chain's CDR3 is CASSTGQGNIQYF. The CDR3 DNA is TGTGCCAGCAGCACCGGACAGGGAAACATTCAGTACTTC.